What follows is one TCR beta chain and its context. Antigen specificity is unknown. J gave up 7 bases and V 3 bases, and 16 bases lay outside the gene matches. The CDR3 totals 18 residues. Germline lookup yields CDR1 LGHNA and CDR2 YNFKEQ. Noted time point: after neoadjuvant nivolumab, at surgical resection. Patients had HPV-negative, locally advanced oral cavity squamous cell carcinoma. The sample originates from a study of neoadjuvant anti-PD-1 for oral cavity cancer. About the research overall: Nivolumab at 3 mg/kg was mostly given biweekly, three to four doses, pre-surgery.

Study results and limitations: Non-responders to neoadjuvant nivolumab had significantly more clonal PBMC T cells than responders. TCR analyses covered only a few patients per response group.

Assay used: immunoSEQ multiplex PCR; TCRdb lists only in-frame clones, some missing. This sample has approximately 10,000 clones, with 60% to 75% found just once. This chain connects TRBV4-2 to TRBJ2-3; TRBD2 aligns across 10 bases. The sequencing here drew on PBMCs, taken after nivolumab (anti-PD-1) treatment. This sequence was found in a person aged 40 to 85 with oral cavity squamous cell carcinoma. CDR3 sequence reads: CASSHSGGGASGRNTQYF. For the CDR3, the DNA is TGTGCCAGCAGCCACTCCGGGGGAGGGGCTAGCGGGAGAAATACGCAGTATTTT.